This entry lists 11 T cell receptor beta chains sequenced from one sample in a study of cytomegalovirus exposure and HLA in healthy donors. The PCR employed 60 Vbeta primers together with 13 Jbeta primers. Using immunoSEQ multiplex PCR, the repertoire was profiled, and TCRdb retains in-frame clones only, with some absent. This table has 150,000 to 180,000 clones, 65% to 80% appearing once. The specimen was PBMCs. Receptors were obtained from a woman aged 40 to 49 in good health and CMV-seronegative.

V and J are TRBV6-6 and TRBJ1-5, with D possibly matching TRBD1 (6 bases). This CDR3 is built from 15 residues. V dropped 2 bases and J dropped 10 bases, with 18 bases sitting between them. Germline CDR1 and CDR2: MNHNY and SVGAGI (reference sequence). DNA of the CDR3: TGTGCCAGCAGTTACGAACAGGGCCCTTTTGGACCCCAGCATTTT. Translated, it gives CASSYEQGPFGPQHF.

The chain joins TRBV29-1 to TRBJ2-5, with 7 bases fitting TRBD1. The junction had 13 bases not matched to a gene; V was cut back by 3 bases and J by 6 bases. Germline V gene sequence: CDR1 SQVTM, CDR2 ANQGSEA. CDR3 length: 15 residues. The CDR3 DNA reads TGCAGCGTTGACGGCGGACAGGACGATGTAAAGACCCAGTACTTC. Translated, it gives CSVDGGQDDVKTQYF.

The rearrangement links TRBV29-1 to TRBJ2-7; 8 bases fit TRBD1. CDR3 size: 13 residues. Trimming cost V 6 bases and J 2 bases; bases outside gene matches: 6. Germline CDR1 SQVTM, CDR2 ANQGSEA. The CDR3 here is CSVVRQGPYEQYF. CDR3 DNA: TGCAGCGTAGTCCGACAGGGGCCCTACGAGCAGTACTTC.

The chain joins TRBV4-2 to TRBJ2-7, with 13 bases fitting TRBD2. CDR1 is LGHNA, CDR2 YNFKEQ, per germline. V gave up 2 bases and J gave up 1 base; unmatched junction bases: 8. This CDR3 has 18 amino acids. CDR3 DNA sequence: TGTGCCAGCAGCCAACGACTAGCGGGGGGACCCTCTTCCTACGAGCAGTACTTC. This sequence encodes CASSQRLAGGPSSYEQYF.

This clone is a singleton in its sample. The chain joins TRBV5-4 to TRBJ1-3, with TRBD1 matching over 9 bases. This CDR3 region has 15 residues. Trimming removed 3 bases from V and 2 bases from J; junction bases left unmatched: 3. Germline-derived CDR1 and CDR2 are SGHNT and YYREEE (reference sequence). For the CDR3, the DNA is TGTGCCAGCAGCTACAACAGGGGGCCTGGAAACACCATATATTTT. Protein: CASSYNRGPGNTIYF.

The V gene is TRBV7-6, the J gene TRBJ1-5, with D tentatively TRBD1 (5 bases). V lost 5 bases, J lost 5 bases, and 10 bases lay in between. Germline lookup yields CDR1 SGHVS and CDR2 FNYEAQ. This CDR3 spans 13 amino acids. The CDR3 nucleotides read TGTGCCAGCAGCCCCGAAGGGGATCAGCCCCAGCATTTT. Its protein is CASSPEGDQPQHF.

The gene calls are TRBV10-3 and TRBJ2-3, with 12 bases matching TRBD2. This CDR3 is 15 amino acids long. Germline lookup yields CDR1 ENHRY and CDR2 SYGVKD. Trimming at V came to 2 bases and at J to 3 bases, leaving 0 bases not matched to a gene. The chain's CDR3 is CAISEGLAGTDTQYF. The CDR3 nucleotides read TGTGCCATCAGTGAGGGACTAGCGGGGACAGATACGCAGTATTTT.

The gene calls are TRBV7-2 and TRBJ1-2, with D possibly TRBD1 on 5 matching bases. The V end was cut by 0 bases, the J end by 4 bases, with 15 bases between. CDR3 length: 16 residues. Germline lookup yields CDR1 SGHTA and CDR2 FQGNSA. The DNA of the CDR3 is TGTGCCAGCAGCTTAGCCCGGGACTCGGATAGCTATGGCTACACCTTC. Residues: CASSLARDSDSYGYTF.

The chain recombines TRBV7-8 with TRBJ2-7; TRBD2 agrees at 14 bases. The CDR3 is 18 residues long. V shed 1 base and J 3 bases; nucleotides not matched to a gene: 8. Looked up from germline, CDR1 is SGHVS and CDR2 is FQNEAQ. CDR3 loop: CASSLEGGLAGAFYEQYF. The CDR3 DNA sequence: TGTGCCAGCAGCTTAGAAGGGGGACTAGCGGGAGCCTTCTACGAGCAGTACTTC.

J is TRBJ1-1 and V is TRBV11-3; 7 nucleotides match TRBD1. The CDR3 runs 14 residues. Trimming cost V 1 base and J 11 bases; bases outside gene matches: 10. From germline, CDR1 is SGHNT and CDR2 YENEEA. CDR3 amino acids: CASSLGPRQGEAFF. For the CDR3, the DNA is TGTGCCAGCAGCTTAGGACCTCGACAGGGTGAGGCTTTCTTT.

This rearrangement joins TRBV11-3 to TRBJ1-1; 7 positions agree with TRBD1. Germline assignment: CDR1 SGHNT and CDR2 YENEEA. CDR3 length: 16 residues. Losses at the gene ends were 5 bases for V and 0 bases for J; bases not matched to a gene: 9. The CDR3 loop is CASSPRDSFMNTEAFF. Written as DNA, the CDR3 is TGTGCCAGCAGCCCCCGGGACAGTTTCATGAACACTGAAGCTTTCTTT.